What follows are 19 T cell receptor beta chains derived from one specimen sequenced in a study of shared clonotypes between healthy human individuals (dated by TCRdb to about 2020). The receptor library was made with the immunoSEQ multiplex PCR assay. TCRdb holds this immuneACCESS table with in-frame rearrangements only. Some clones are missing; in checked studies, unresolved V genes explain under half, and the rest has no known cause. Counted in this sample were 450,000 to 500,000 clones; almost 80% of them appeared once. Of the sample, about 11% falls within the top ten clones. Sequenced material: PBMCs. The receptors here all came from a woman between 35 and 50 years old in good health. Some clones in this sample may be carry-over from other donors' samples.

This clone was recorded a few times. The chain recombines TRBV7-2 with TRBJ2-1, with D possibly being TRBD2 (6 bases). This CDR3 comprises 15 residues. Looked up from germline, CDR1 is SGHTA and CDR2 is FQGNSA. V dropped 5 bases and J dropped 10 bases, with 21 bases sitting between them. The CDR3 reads CASSPDSGRRGEQFF. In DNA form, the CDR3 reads TGTGCCAGCAGCCCGGACTCAGGTCGTCGGGGGGAGCAGTTCTTC.

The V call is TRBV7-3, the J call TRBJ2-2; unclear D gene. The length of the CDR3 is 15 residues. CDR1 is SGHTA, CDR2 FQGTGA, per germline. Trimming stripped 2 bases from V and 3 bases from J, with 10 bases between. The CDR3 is CASSLQTADTGELFF. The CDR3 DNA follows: TGTGCCAGCAGCTTACAAACAGCCGACACCGGGGAGCTGTTTTTT.

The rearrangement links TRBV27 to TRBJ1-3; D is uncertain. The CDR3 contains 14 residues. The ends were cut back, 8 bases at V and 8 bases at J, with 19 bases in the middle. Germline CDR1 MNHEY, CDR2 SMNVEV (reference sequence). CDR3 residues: CASGLSGEADTIYF. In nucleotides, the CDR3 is TGTGCCAGCGGGCTATCAGGAGAAGCCGACACCATATATTTT.

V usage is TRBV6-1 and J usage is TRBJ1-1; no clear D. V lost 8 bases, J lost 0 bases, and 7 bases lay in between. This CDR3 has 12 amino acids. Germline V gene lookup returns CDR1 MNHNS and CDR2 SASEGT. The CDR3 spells CASQDVNTEAFF. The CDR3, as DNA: TGTGCCAGCCAGGACGTGAACACTGAAGCTTTCTTT.

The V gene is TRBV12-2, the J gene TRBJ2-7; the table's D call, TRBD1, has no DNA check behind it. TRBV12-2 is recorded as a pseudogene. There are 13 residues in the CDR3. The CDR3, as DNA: TGTGCAAGTCGCCCCCGGACAGTTTACGAGCAGTACTTC. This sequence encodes CASRPRTVYEQYF.

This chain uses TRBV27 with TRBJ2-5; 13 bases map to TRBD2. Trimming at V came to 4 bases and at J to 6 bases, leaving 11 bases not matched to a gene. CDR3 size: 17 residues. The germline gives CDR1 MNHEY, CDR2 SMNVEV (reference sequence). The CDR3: CASSSLTSGRRTKTQYF. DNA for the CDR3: TGTGCCAGCAGTTCCCTGACTAGCGGGAGGCGGACAAAGACCCAGTACTTC.

The CDR3 reads CASSLVGRSRIYEQYF. CDR3 bases: TGTGCCAGCAGTTTAGTCGGGAGATCACGAATCTACGAGCAGTACTTC. This chain links TRBV28 with TRBJ2-7, with D tentatively TRBD2 (6 bases). V lost 2 bases to trimming and J lost 3 bases, with 17 bases between them. Germline lookup yields CDR1 MDHEN and CDR2 SYDVKM. This CDR3 contains 16 residues.

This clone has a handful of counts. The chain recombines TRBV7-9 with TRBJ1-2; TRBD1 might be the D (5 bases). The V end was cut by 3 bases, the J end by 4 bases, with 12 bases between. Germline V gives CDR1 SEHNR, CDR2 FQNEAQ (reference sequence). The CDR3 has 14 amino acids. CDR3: CASSFGGLGYGYTF. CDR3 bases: TGTGCCAGCAGCTTTGGGGGTTTGGGCTATGGCTACACCTTC.

CDR3 sequence (DNA): TGTGCCAGCAGCTTGGGGCAGGGGGCCTGGTACGAGCAGTACTTC. This gives the protein CASSLGQGAWYEQYF. This chain joins TRBV5-5 and TRBJ2-7; TRBD1 matches at 8 bases. Germline loops: CDR1 SGHKS, CDR2 YYEKEE (reference sequence). The CDR3 has 15 residues. The J segment lost 4 bases and the V segment lost 0 bases, leaving 6 bases of the junction unmatched.

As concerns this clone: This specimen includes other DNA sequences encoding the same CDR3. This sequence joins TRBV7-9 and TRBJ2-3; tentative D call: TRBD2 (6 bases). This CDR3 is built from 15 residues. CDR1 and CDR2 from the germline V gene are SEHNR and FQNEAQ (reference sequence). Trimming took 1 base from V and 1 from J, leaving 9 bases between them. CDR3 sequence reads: CASSLGGLRTDTQYF. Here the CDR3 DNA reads TGTGCCAGCAGCTTAGGGGGACTGCGCACAGATACGCAGTATTTT.

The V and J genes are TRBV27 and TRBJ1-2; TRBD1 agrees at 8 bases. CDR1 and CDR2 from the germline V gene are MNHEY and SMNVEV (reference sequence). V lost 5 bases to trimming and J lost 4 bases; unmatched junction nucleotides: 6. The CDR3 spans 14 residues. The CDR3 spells CASSLRTGFYGYTF. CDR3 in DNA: TGTGCCAGCAGTCTACGGACAGGGTTCTATGGCTACACCTTC.

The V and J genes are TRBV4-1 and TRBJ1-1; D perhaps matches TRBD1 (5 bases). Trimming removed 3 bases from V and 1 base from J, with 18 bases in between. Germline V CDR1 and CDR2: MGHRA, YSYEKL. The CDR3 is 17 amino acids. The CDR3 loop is CASSHSSVRGRNTEAFF. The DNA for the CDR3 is TGCGCCAGCAGCCATTCCTCGGTAAGGGGTAGGAACACTGAAGCTTTCTTT.

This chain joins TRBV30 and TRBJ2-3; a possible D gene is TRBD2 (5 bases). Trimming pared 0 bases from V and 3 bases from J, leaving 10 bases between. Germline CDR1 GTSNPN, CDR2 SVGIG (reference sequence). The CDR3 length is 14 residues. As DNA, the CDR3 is TGTGCCTGGAGTGTACGGCTAGCAACAGATACGCAGTATTTT. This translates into CAWSVRLATDTQYF.

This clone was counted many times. The CDR3 region has the DNA TGTGCCAGCAGTAAAGACGCGTACTATGGCTACACCTTC. This encodes CASSKDAYYGYTF. The chain couples TRBV6-5 to TRBJ1-2; no definite D call. CDR3 length: 13 amino acids. Germline-derived CDR1 and CDR2 are MNHEY and SVGAGI. V lost 5 bases to trimming and J lost 3 bases, with 10 bases between them.

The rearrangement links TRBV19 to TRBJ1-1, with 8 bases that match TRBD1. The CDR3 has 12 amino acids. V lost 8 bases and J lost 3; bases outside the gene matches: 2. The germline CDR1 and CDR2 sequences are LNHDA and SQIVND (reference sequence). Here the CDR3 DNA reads TGTGCCAGTGGACAGGGATACACTGAAGCTTTCTTT. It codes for CASGQGYTEAFF.

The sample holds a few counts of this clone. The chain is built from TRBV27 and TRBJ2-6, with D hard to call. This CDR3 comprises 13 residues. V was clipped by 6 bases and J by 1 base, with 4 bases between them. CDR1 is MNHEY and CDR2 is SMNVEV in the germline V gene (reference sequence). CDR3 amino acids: CASSGSGANVLTF. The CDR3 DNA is TGTGCCAGCAGCGGGTCTGGGGCCAACGTCCTGACTTTC. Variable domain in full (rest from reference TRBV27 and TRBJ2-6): EAQVTQNPRYLITVTGKKLTVTCSQNMNHEYMSWYRQDPGLGLRQIYYSMNVEVTDKGDVPEGYKVSRKEKRNFPLILESPSPNQTSLYFCASSGSGANVLTFGAGSRLTVL.

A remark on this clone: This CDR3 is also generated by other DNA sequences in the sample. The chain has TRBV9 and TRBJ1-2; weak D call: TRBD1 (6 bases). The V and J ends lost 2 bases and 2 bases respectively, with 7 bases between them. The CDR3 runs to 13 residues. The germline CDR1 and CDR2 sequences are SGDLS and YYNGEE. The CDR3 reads CASSVDRNYGYTF. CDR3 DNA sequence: TGTGCCAGCAGCGTGGACAGAAACTATGGCTACACCTTC.

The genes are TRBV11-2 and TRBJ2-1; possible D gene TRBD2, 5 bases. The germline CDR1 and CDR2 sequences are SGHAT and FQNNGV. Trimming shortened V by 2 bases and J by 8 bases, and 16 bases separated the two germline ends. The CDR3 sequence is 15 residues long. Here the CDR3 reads CASSLTSPVTDEQFF. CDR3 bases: TGTGCCAGCAGCTTAACTAGTCCGGTTACCGATGAGCAGTTCTTC.

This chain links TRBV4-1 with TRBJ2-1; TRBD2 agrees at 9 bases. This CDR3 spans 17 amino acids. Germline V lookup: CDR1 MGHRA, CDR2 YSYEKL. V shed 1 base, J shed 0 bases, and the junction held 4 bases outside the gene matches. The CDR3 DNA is TGCGCCAGCAGCCAAGGACTAGCGGTAAGCTCCTACAATGAGCAGTTCTTC. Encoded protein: CASSQGLAVSSYNEQFF.